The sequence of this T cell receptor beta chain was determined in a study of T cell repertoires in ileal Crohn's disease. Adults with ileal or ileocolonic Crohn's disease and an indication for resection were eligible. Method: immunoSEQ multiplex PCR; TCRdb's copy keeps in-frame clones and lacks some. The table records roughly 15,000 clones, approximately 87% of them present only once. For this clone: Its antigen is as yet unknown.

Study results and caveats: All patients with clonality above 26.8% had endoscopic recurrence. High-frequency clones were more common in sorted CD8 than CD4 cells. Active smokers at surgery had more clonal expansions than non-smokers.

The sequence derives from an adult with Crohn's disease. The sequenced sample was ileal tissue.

The CDR3 region is CASADREDNEQFF. The CDR3 DNA sequence: TGTGCCAGTGCCGACAGGGAAGACAATGAGCAGTTCTTC. The J gene is TRBJ2-1, the V gene TRBV18, with TRBD1 identical over 7 bases. The CDR3 sequence is 13 residues long. V trimming: 9 bases; J trimming: 5 bases; junction bases outside the gene matches: 7. Germline V lookup: CDR1 KGHSH, CDR2 LQKENI. Full variable domain (remainder filled in from reference TRBV18 and TRBJ2-1): NAGVMQNPRHLVRRRGQEARLRCSPMKGHSHVYWYRQLPEEGLKFMVYLQKENIIDESGMPKERFSAEFPKEGPSILRIQQVVRGDSAAYFCASADREDNEQFFGPGTRLTVL.